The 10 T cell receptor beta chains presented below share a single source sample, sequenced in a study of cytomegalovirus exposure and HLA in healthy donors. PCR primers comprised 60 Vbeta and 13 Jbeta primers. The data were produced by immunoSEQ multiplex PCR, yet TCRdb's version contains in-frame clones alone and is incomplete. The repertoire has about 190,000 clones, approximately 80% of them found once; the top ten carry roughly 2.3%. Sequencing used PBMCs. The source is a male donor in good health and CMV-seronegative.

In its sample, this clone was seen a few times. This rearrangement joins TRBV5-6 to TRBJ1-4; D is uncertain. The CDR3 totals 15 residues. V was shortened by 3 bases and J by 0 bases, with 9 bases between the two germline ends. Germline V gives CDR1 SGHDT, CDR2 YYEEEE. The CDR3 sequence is CASSSTRATNEKLFF. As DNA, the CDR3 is TGTGCCAGCAGCTCAACTCGGGCAACTAATGAAAAACTGTTTTTT.

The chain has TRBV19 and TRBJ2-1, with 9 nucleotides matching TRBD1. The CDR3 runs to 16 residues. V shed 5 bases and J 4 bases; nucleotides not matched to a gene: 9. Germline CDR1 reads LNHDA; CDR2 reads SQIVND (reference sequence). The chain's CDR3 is CASSVSSGTGYNEQFF. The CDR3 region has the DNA TGTGCCAGTAGTGTCTCCTCCGGGACAGGGTACAATGAGCAGTTCTTC.

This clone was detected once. CDR3 region: CASSRGQRGSGNTIYF. The CDR3 region has the DNA TGCGCCAGCAGCAGAGGACAGCGGGGCTCTGGAAACACCATATATTTT. The rearrangement links TRBV5-1 to TRBJ1-3, with D tentatively TRBD1 (6 bases). Germline loops: CDR1 SGHRS, CDR2 YFSETQ. The CDR3 consists of 16 residues. Trimming removed 4 bases from V and 0 bases from J, with 14 bases in between. The full variable domain, rest sourced from reference TRBV5-1 and TRBJ1-3, is KAGVTQTPRYLIKTRGQQVTLSCSPISGHRSVSWYQQTPGQGLQFLFEYFSETQRNKGNFPGRFSGRQFSNSRSEMNVSTLELGDSALYLCASSRGQRGSGNTIYFGEGSWLTVV.

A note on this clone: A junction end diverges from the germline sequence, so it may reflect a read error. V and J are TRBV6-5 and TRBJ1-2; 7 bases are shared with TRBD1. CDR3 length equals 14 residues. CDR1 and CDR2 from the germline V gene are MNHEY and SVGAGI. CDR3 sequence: CASSADRDLFGYPF. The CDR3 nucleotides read TGTGCCAGCAGTGCAGACAGGGATTTATTTGGCTACCCCTTC.

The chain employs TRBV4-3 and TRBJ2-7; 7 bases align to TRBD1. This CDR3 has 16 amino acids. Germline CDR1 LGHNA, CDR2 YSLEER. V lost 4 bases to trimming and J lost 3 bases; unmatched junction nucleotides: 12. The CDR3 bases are TGCGCCAGCAGCCCCGGGACAGCTGCCCACTACTACGAGCAGTACTTC. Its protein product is CASSPGTAAHYYEQYF.

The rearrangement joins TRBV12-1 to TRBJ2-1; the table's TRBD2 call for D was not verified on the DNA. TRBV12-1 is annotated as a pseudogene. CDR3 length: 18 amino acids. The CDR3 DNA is TGTGCCAGCAGCCCACAAGCAACTAGCCTGAGCTCCTACAATGAGCAGTTCTTC. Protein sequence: CASSPQATSLSSYNEQFF.

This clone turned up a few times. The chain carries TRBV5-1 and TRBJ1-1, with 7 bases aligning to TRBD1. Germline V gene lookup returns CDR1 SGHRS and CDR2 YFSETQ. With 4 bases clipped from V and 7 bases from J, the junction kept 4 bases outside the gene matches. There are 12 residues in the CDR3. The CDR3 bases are TGCGCCAGCAGCCGGGACAGAATTGAAGCTTTCTTT. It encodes CASSRDRIEAFF. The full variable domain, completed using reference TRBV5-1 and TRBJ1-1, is KAGVTQTPRYLIKTRGQQVTLSCSPISGHRSVSWYQQTPGQGLQFLFEYFSETQRNKGNFPGRFSGRQFSNSRSEMNVSTLELGDSALYLCASSRDRIEAFFGQGTRLTVV.

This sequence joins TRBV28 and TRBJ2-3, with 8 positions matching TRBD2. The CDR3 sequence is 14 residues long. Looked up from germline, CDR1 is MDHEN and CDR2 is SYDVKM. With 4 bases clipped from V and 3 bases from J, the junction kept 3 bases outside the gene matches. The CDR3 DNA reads TGTGCCAGCAGTTCCAAGCGGGGGACAGATACGCAGTATTTT. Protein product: CASSSKRGTDTQYF.

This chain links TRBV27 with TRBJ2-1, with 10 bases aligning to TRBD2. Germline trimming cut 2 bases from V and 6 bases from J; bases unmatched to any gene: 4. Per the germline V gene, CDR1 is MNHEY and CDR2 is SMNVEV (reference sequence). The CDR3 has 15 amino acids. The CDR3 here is CASSLTASGSNEQFF. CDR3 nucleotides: TGTGCCAGCAGTTTAACGGCTAGCGGGAGCAATGAGCAGTTCTTC.

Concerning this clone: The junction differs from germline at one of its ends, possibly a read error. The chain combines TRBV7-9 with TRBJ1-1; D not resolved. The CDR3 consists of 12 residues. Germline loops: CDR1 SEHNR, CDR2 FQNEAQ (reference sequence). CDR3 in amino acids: CSSSFLSAEAFF. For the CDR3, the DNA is TGTTCCAGCAGCTTTTTGTCGGCTGAAGCTTTCTTT.